These 23 T cell receptor beta chains were all obtained from the same sample, sequenced in a study of blood T cell repertoires in COVID-19. Repertoires were generated with immunoSEQ multiplex PCR, while TCRdb's copy carries only in-frame clones and drops some. The data contain roughly 260,000 clones, approximately 85% of them singletons. The source material was PBMCs or T cells enriched from blood (not recorded which). Receptors originate from a woman in her forties or fifties who had recovered from COVID-19.

The V and J genes are TRBV5-1 and TRBJ1-3; no reliable D call. The CDR3 contains 16 residues. Trimming took 0 bases from V and 5 from J, leaving 15 bases between them. Germline CDR1 reads SGHRS; CDR2 reads YFSETQ. CDR3 nucleotides: TGCGCCAGCAGCTTGGGTCATGGCGGAAGACGAAACACCATATATTTT. It specifies CASSLGHGGRRNTIYF.

Regarding this clone: Sequence at one end of the junction differs from germline and may be a read error. The chain carries TRBV7-7 and TRBJ2-3, with 10 bases identical to TRBD2. The germline CDR1 and CDR2 sequences are SSHAT and FNYEAQ (reference sequence). This CDR3 comprises 14 residues. CDR3 amino acids: CASSLAGGADTQYF. Written as DNA, the CDR3 is TGTGCTAGCAGCTTAGCGGGAGGCGCAGATACGCAGTATTTT. Together with reference TRBV7-7 and TRBJ2-3, the CDR3 gives the full variable domain: GAGVSQSPRYKVTKRGQDVTLRCDPISSHATLYWYQQALGQGPEFLTYFNYEAQPDKSGLPSDRFSAERPEGSISTLTIQRTEQRDSAMYRCASSLAGGADTQYFGPGTRLTVL.

This clone appeared a single time. The J gene is TRBJ2-3, the V gene TRBV14, with 12 bases matching TRBD2. Germline V gene lookup returns CDR1 SGHDN and CDR2 FVKESK. V lost 3 bases and J lost 4; bases outside the gene matches: 5. CDR3 length: 16 amino acids. CDR3 region: CASSHLLAGGPDTQYF. In DNA, the CDR3 is TGTGCCAGCAGCCATTTACTAGCGGGAGGCCCAGATACGCAGTATTTT.

The CDR3 protein is CASSLGTSGIRHTQYF. The CDR3 DNA reads as TGTGCCAGCAGCTTAGGGACTAGCGGGATAAGGCATACGCAGTATTTT. The gene calls are TRBV7-9 and TRBJ2-3; the match to TRBD2 covers 12 bases. This CDR3 contains 16 residues. The V gene end was trimmed by 1 base and the J gene end by 7 bases; junction bases not matched to a gene: 6. Looked up from germline, CDR1 is SEHNR and CDR2 is FQNEAQ (reference sequence).

The V gene is TRBV7-6, the J gene TRBJ2-7; 8 nucleotides align to TRBD1. Germline loops: CDR1 SGHVS, CDR2 FNYEAQ. This CDR3 has 16 residues. Trimming removed 3 bases from V and 6 bases from J; junction bases left unmatched: 13. CDR3 loop: CASSLQGAVSKGEQYF. The CDR3 DNA sequence: TGTGCCAGCAGCTTGCAGGGGGCGGTATCTAAGGGCGAGCAGTACTTC.

The chain is built from TRBV7-2 and TRBJ2-1; D is unresolved. The CDR3 sequence is 13 residues long. Trimming stripped 3 bases from V and 4 bases from J, with 7 bases between. Germline assignment: CDR1 SGHTA and CDR2 FQGNSA. CDR3 DNA sequence: TGTGCCAGCAGCTTCTACGGGTACAATGAGCAGTTCTTC. Protein: CASSFYGYNEQFF.

V and J are TRBV6-5 and TRBJ2-7; 9 nucleotides agree with TRBD1. V lost 6 bases, J lost 1 base, and 7 bases stayed unmatched. The CDR3 contains 15 residues. Germline loops: CDR1 MNHEY, CDR2 SVGAGI. The CDR3 loop reads CASSRDREGSYEQYF. DNA of the CDR3: TGTGCCAGCAGCCGGGACAGGGAAGGGTCCTACGAGCAGTACTTC.

The genes are TRBV2 and TRBJ2-1; possibly TRBD1 for D (6 bases). The CDR3 extends over 14 amino acids. Per the germline V gene, CDR1 is SNHLY and CDR2 is FYNNEI. Trimming removed 6 bases from V and 7 bases from J, with 16 bases in between. CDR3 loop: CASRSADRPNEQFF. The CDR3 bases are TGTGCCAGCAGGTCAGCCGACAGGCCAAATGAGCAGTTCTTC.

In this sample, this clone turned up a few times. In nucleotides, the CDR3 is TGTGCCAGCAGTTGGCGGGAGAACTCCTACAATGAGCAGTTCTTC. Translation: CASSWRENSYNEQFF. The V call is TRBV27, the J call TRBJ2-1, with 7 bases identical to TRBD2. The CDR3 consists of 15 residues. V lost 4 bases to trimming and J lost 0 bases; unmatched junction nucleotides: 3. CDR1 and CDR2 (germline): MNHEY, SMNVEV (reference sequence).

V usage is TRBV28 and J usage is TRBJ1-6, with unresolved D. Germline CDR1 reads MDHEN; CDR2 reads SYDVKM. Trimming removed 6 bases from V and 3 bases from J, with 12 bases in between. The CDR3 extends over 15 amino acids. CDR3 in amino acids: CASRTGENYNSPLHF. CDR3 coding DNA: TGTGCCAGCAGGACCGGGGAGAACTATAATTCACCCCTCCACTTT.

This clone was seen more than once but under ten times. The V gene is TRBV6-4, the J gene TRBJ2-1; TRBD2 matches at 13 bases. V trimming: 6 bases; J trimming: 11 bases; junction bases outside the gene matches: 10. The CDR3 sequence is 15 residues long. The V gene's germline CDR1 is MRHNA and CDR2 SNTAGT. The CDR3 loop reads CASSPGGLAGSKQFF. For the CDR3, the DNA is TGTGCCAGCAGCCCAGGGGGACTAGCGGGATCTAAGCAGTTCTTC.

The rearrangement links TRBV3-1 (or the pseudogene TRBV3-2) to TRBJ1-2; no firm D call. V lost 4 bases, J lost 1 base, and 10 bases lay in between. This CDR3 spans 14 amino acids. CDR1 is LGHDT and CDR2 is YNNKEL in the germline V gene (reference sequence). The CDR3 region has the DNA TGTGCCAGCAGCCCTCGAGGCGTTAACTATGGCTACACCTTC. Amino acids: CASSPRGVNYGYTF.

This chain uses TRBV5-8 with TRBJ2-3; 9 bases are shared with TRBD1. Germline loops: CDR1 SGHTS, CDR2 YDEGEE. V lost 3 bases, J lost 4 bases, and 12 bases stayed unmatched. The CDR3 loop spans 17 amino acids. The CDR3 is CASSSTRDRVRPDTQYF. The CDR3 coding sequence is TGTGCCAGCAGCTCAACCCGGGACAGGGTTAGGCCAGATACGCAGTATTTT.

The chain carries TRBV2 and TRBJ1-5, with 8 bases aligning to TRBD1. The CDR3 extends over 16 amino acids. The V segment lost 2 bases and the J segment 4 bases; nucleotides outside the gene matches: 7. Per germline, CDR1 SNHLY and CDR2 FYNNEI. The CDR3 DNA follows: TGTGCCAGCAGTGAAACAGGGGGTGTAGGGAATCAGCCCCAGCATTTT. Translating gives CASSETGGVGNQPQHF.

The chain couples TRBV11-3 to TRBJ2-5; 7 bases match TRBD2. After removal of 3 bases from V and 4 bases from J, the junction contained 8 bases not matched to a gene. This CDR3 comprises 15 residues. CDR1 SGHNT and CDR2 YENEEA come from the germline V gene. This CDR3 is CASSFSGGVRETQYF. The CDR3 coding sequence is TGTGCCAGCAGCTTCTCGGGGGGAGTACGAGAGACCCAGTACTTC.

V usage is TRBV12-3 or TRBV12-4 and J usage is TRBJ2-1; tentative D call: TRBD2 (5 bases). Deletions cut 8 bases from V and 6 bases from J, with 8 bases between. The CDR3 length is 11 residues. The CDR3 DNA reads TGTGCCAGCGATCGGGGCAATGAGCAGTTCTTC. Protein sequence: CASDRGNEQFF.

The CDR3 DNA follows: TGTGCCACCAGCAGAGATAAGGCCAGGGAGGCGAGACAGTACTTC. This encodes CATSRDKAREARQYF. The rearrangement joins TRBV15 to TRBJ2-7; a possible D gene is TRBD2 (6 bases). Germline V gene sequence: CDR1 LNHNV, CDR2 YYDKDF (reference sequence). The CDR3 spans 15 residues. V was cut by 0 bases and J by 10 bases, with 19 bases left in between.

CDR3 sequence reads: CASSPFVDEQYF. In DNA, the CDR3 is TGTGCCAGCAGTCCCTTTGTAGACGAGCAGTACTTC. The V call is TRBV2, the J call TRBJ2-7; no clear D. The CDR3 extends over 12 amino acids. CDR1 and CDR2 from the germline V gene are SNHLY and FYNNEI. V gave up 5 bases and J gave up 5 bases, with 10 bases separating them.

The rearrangement joins TRBV28 to TRBJ1-6, with a weak D call TRBD1 (5 bases). CDR3 length: 13 residues. Germline CDR1 is MDHEN and CDR2 is SYDVKM. The V end was cut by 6 bases, the J end by 9 bases, with 12 bases between. The CDR3 is CASRTPQGSPLHF. Written as DNA, the CDR3 is TGTGCCAGCAGAACACCCCAGGGTTCACCCCTCCACTTT.

The rearrangement links TRBV5-6 to TRBJ2-1; 14 bases agree with TRBD2. With V trimmed by 3 bases and J by 5 bases, 13 bases remained unmatched. Germline V lookup: CDR1 SGHDT, CDR2 YYEEEE. CDR3 length equals 19 residues. CDR3 protein: CASSYRTSGRTTTHNEQFF. CDR3 coding DNA: TGTGCCAGCAGCTACCGGACTAGCGGGAGGACGACCACTCACAATGAGCAGTTCTTC.

The chain uses TRBV9 and TRBJ2-7; 11 bases are a match to TRBD2. CDR1 SGDLS and CDR2 YYNGEE come from the germline V gene. The CDR3 contains 15 residues. Trimming took 0 bases from V and 3 from J; bases not matched to a gene: 2. The CDR3 DNA reads as TGTGCCAGCAGCGTAGGACTAGCGGGGAACTACGAGCAGTACTTC. Protein: CASSVGLAGNYEQYF.

Written as DNA, the CDR3 is TGCGCCAGCAGCCCGGGACAGGGTTTGGAGGAGCTGTTTTTT. Translated, it gives CASSPGQGLEELFF. V and J are TRBV4-1 and TRBJ2-2; 9 positions agree with TRBD1. V dropped 4 bases and J dropped 10; count of bases not matched to a gene: 7. This CDR3 has 14 residues. The germline V gene encodes CDR1 MGHRA and CDR2 YSYEKL.

The rearrangement uses TRBV5-1 and TRBJ2-3; 9 positions match TRBD2. The CDR3 is 15 residues long. In germline, CDR1 is SGHRS, CDR2 YFSETQ. Losses at the gene ends were 4 bases for V and 4 bases for J; bases not matched to a gene: 7. CDR3 coding DNA: TGCGCCAGCAGCCCAGCTAGCGGGAACGCAGATACGCAGTATTTT. Translation: CASSPASGNADTQYF.